The 30 T cell receptor beta chains listed next were all sequenced from one sample in a study of CD8 T cells in Susac syndrome (dated by TCRdb to the late 2010s). Receptor amplification or capture employed the immunoSEQ multiplex PCR assay. RNA was extracted with the RNeasy kit and 0.5 to 1 ug was reverse transcribed using random hexamers. The public reads were reanalyzed by TCRdb: fastp trimming at Q25, MiXCR alignment, in-frame beta chains only. Rows with one shared CDR3 protein collapse into an entry with the most common genes and DNA. Within this sample are 190,000 or so distinct CDR3 sequences, with roughly 96% of them counted one time only. Jointly, the top ten make up 0.093% of the sample. The sample comprised CD4+ T cells from PBMCs. The receptors stem from a human donor with multiple sclerosis.

The chain couples TRBV20-1 to TRBJ1-2; D remains unclear. The V and J ends lost 1 base and 2 bases respectively, with 8 bases between them. This CDR3 contains 13 residues. In germline, CDR1 is DFQATT, CDR2 SNEGSKA (reference sequence). CDR3 sequence (DNA): TGCAGTGCTAGAGTCAGCGAAAACTATGGCTACACCTTC. Translating it yields CSARVSENYGYTF.

The chain has TRBV19 and TRBJ2-7; D tentatively fits TRBD1 or TRBD2 (5 bases each). V gave up 8 bases and J gave up 5 bases, with 13 bases separating them. Germline V gives CDR1 LNHDA, CDR2 SQIVND (reference sequence). The CDR3 spans 12 residues. CDR3 sequence reads: CASSVRGHEQYF. CDR3 coding DNA: TGTGCCAGTTCGGTCCGGGGCCACGAGCAGTACTTC.

The V gene is TRBV24-1, the J gene TRBJ1-1, with D uncertain. Germline-derived CDR1 and CDR2 are KGHDR and SFDVKD. The ends were cut back, 3 bases at V and 3 bases at J, with 10 bases in the middle. The CDR3 length is 14 residues. The CDR3, as DNA: TGTGCCACCAGTGATGGTGGGTCCTACACTGAAGCTTTCTTT. Protein sequence: CATSDGGSYTEAFF.

The chain combines TRBV15 with TRBJ1-1; D remains ambiguous. V lost 1 base to trimming and J lost 4 bases, with 13 bases between them. The CDR3 is made up of 15 amino acids. The germline V gene encodes CDR1 LNHNV and CDR2 YYDKDF (reference sequence). This CDR3 is CATSRGGIGGTEAFF. CDR3 DNA sequence: TGTGCCACCAGCAGAGGTGGGATCGGTGGCACTGAAGCTTTCTTT.

The rearrangement links TRBV20-1 to TRBJ2-4, with D perhaps TRBD1 (6 bases). Germline assignment: CDR1 DFQATT and CDR2 SNEGSKA (reference sequence). The CDR3 contains 14 residues. Trimming removed 1 base from V and 9 bases from J, with 16 bases in between. The chain's CDR3 is CSARVPDRSSIQYF. CDR3 in DNA: TGCAGTGCTAGAGTTCCGGACAGAAGCAGCATTCAGTACTTC.

The chain employs TRBV3-1 and TRBJ1-6, with D possibly being TRBD1 (5 bases). The CDR3 contains 16 residues. The germline gives CDR1 LGHDT, CDR2 YNNKEL (reference sequence). With 4 bases removed from V and 3 bases from J, the gap between germline ends came to 13 bases. For the CDR3, the DNA is TGTGCCAGCAGCCCAGGACACTGGAGCTATAATTCACCCCTCCACTTT. It is translated as CASSPGHWSYNSPLHF.

Points on this clonotype: At one end the junction does not follow the germline gene, possibly because of a read error. V and J are TRBV2 and TRBJ2-2, with D maybe TRBD2 (5 bases). CDR1 is SNHLY and CDR2 is FYNNEI in the germline V gene. This CDR3 has 12 amino acids. The CDR3 is CASSVHTGELFF. In DNA, the CDR3 is TGTGCCAGCAGTGTACACACCGGGGAGCTTTTTTTT. Filled out from reference TRBV2 and TRBJ2-2, the complete variable domain reads EPEVTQTPSHQVTQMGQEVILRCVPISNHLYFYWYRQILGQKVEFLVSFYNNEISEKSEIFDDQFSVERPDGSNFTLKIRSTKLEDSAMYFCASSVHTGELFFGEGSRLTVL.

The chain employs TRBV29-1 and TRBJ1-4; D is possibly TRBD1 (5 bases). The germline V gene encodes CDR1 SQVTM and CDR2 ANQGSEA. The V end was cut by 6 bases, the J end by 8 bases, with 13 bases between. CDR3 size: 12 residues. DNA of the CDR3: TGCAGCGTCTCATACCGGGGGGAAAAACTGTTTTTT. Its translation is CSVSYRGEKLFF. The full variable domain, its missing parts supplied by reference TRBV29-1 and TRBJ1-4, is SAVISQKPSRDICQRGTSLTIQCQVDSQVTMMFWYRQQPGQSLTLIATANQGSEATYESGFVIDKFPISRPNLTFSTLTVSNMSPEDSSIYLCSVSYRGEKLFFGSGTQLSVL.

The chain uses TRBV5-1 and TRBJ2-1; 12 nucleotides match TRBD2. V was pared by 1 base and J by 7 bases, with 3 bases of the junction left unmatched. This CDR3 has 15 residues. Germline CDR1 reads SGHRS; CDR2 reads YFSETQ. The CDR3 here is CASSLILAGGNEQFF. In DNA, the CDR3 is TGCGCCAGCAGCTTGATCCTAGCGGGAGGGAATGAGCAGTTCTTC.

J is TRBJ2-3 and V is TRBV29-1; D is unresolved. Trimming pared 0 bases from V and 2 bases from J, leaving 9 bases between. CDR3 length: 14 amino acids. Germline V gene sequence: CDR1 SQVTM, CDR2 ANQGSEA. The CDR3 coding sequence is TGCAGCGTTGAAGAGGGAACAGTCACAGATACGCAGTATTTT. Translating gives CSVEEGTVTDTQYF.

The chain uses TRBV12-3 or TRBV12-4 and TRBJ2-1; perhaps D is TRBD1 or TRBD2 (5 bases each). Trimming cost V 7 bases and J 4 bases, with 17 bases left between them. The CDR3 runs to 15 residues. CDR3 sequence: CASILSGQGYNEQFF. CDR3 in DNA: TGTGCCAGCATCTTATCGGGGCAAGGGTACAATGAGCAGTTCTTC.

The chain links TRBV7-9 to TRBJ2-7; 7 nucleotides agree with TRBD1. CDR1 is SEHNR, CDR2 FQNEAQ, per germline (reference sequence). J lost 2 bases, V lost 5 bases, and 6 bases had no gene match. The CDR3 runs to 14 residues. The DNA of the CDR3 is TGTGCCAGCAGCCCAGGACAGGCGACCTACGAGCAGTACTTC. It encodes CASSPGQATYEQYF.

This clonotype was seen more than once but under ten times. This chain joins TRBV30 and TRBJ2-1; a weak D match, TRBD1 (6 bases). Germline V gives CDR1 GTSNPN, CDR2 SVGIG (reference sequence). V gave up 2 bases and J gave up 8 bases, with 16 bases separating them. The CDR3 contains 14 residues. CDR3 DNA sequence: TGTGCCTGGAGTCTAACCGACAGGCACTATGAGCAGTTCTTC. This codes for CAWSLTDRHYEQFF.

The chain has TRBV29-1 and TRBJ1-1, with 10 bases identical to TRBD1. Germline V lookup: CDR1 SQVTM, CDR2 ANQGSEA. The J segment lost 2 bases and the V segment lost 1 base, leaving 7 bases of the junction unmatched. CDR3 length: 16 residues. In nucleotides, the CDR3 is TGCAGCGTTGAAGGGGCGGGACAGGGGCCCAACACTGAAGCTTTCTTT. Translation: CSVEGAGQGPNTEAFF.

The genes are TRBV30 and TRBJ1-3; D is undetermined. CDR1 GTSNPN and CDR2 SVGIG come from the germline V gene (reference sequence). The CDR3 runs 14 residues. V gave up 3 bases and J gave up 1 base, with 10 bases separating them. The CDR3 here is CAWSPQRSGNTIYF. The CDR3 bases are TGTGCCTGGAGCCCGCAGAGGTCTGGAAACACCATATATTTT. The entire variable domain, with the rest obtained from reference TRBV30 and TRBJ1-3, is as follows: SQTIHQWPATLVQPVGSPLSLECTVEGTSNPNLYWYRQAAGRGLQLLFYSVGIGQISSEVPQNLSASRPQDRQFILSSKKLLLSDSGFYLCAWSPQRSGNTIYFGEGSWLTVV.

A single count supports this clonotype. This chain uses TRBV7-2 with TRBJ2-1, with D perhaps matching TRBD2 (6 bases). V was trimmed by 3 bases and J by 12 bases, leaving 15 bases between them. The germline V gene has CDR1 SGHTA and CDR2 FQGNSA. The CDR3 contains 13 residues. CDR3: CASSFGTQALQFF. CDR3 DNA sequence: TGTGCCAGCAGCTTCGGGACTCAGGCGCTGCAGTTCTTC.

The rearrangement links TRBV29-1 to TRBJ1-5; 8 positions agree with TRBD1. V trimming: 4 bases; J trimming: 5 bases; junction bases outside the gene matches: 10. CDR3 length equals 15 residues. The germline V gene encodes CDR1 SQVTM and CDR2 ANQGSEA. The CDR3 spells CSVGETGQGHQPQHF. The CDR3 DNA is TGCAGCGTTGGGGAGACAGGACAGGGTCATCAGCCCCAGCATTTT.

The chain uses TRBV4-1 and TRBJ2-7, with D unclear. The CDR3 totals 14 residues. Trimming took 1 base from V and 2 from J, leaving 9 bases between them. Germline-derived CDR1 and CDR2 are MGHRA and YSYEKL. CDR3 DNA sequence: TGCGCCAGCAGCCAAGGGTACTCGCCCTACGAGCAGTACTTC. Translation gives CASSQGYSPYEQYF.

The chain couples TRBV12-3 or TRBV12-4 to TRBJ2-5; tentatively, D is TRBD1 (6 bases). The CDR3 loop spans 14 amino acids. V was shortened by 3 bases and J by 4 bases, with 12 bases between the two germline ends. CDR3 coding DNA: TGTGCCAGCAGTTTGGGGCTAGGGGGAGAGACCCAGTACTTC. The encoded protein is CASSLGLGGETQYF.

The chain has TRBV9 and TRBJ2-7, with D unclear. The germline CDR1 and CDR2 sequences are SGDLS and YYNGEE. Trimming cost V 5 bases and J 2 bases, with 17 bases left between them. The CDR3 covers 15 residues. For the CDR3, the DNA is TGTGCCAGCAGACAAGAGGAGTGTCGACCCTACGAGCAGTACTTC. It specifies CASRQEECRPYEQYF.

The V and J genes are TRBV27 and TRBJ2-4; tentatively, D is TRBD1 (6 bases). The CDR3 totals 15 residues. Germline CDR1 and CDR2: MNHEY and SMNVEV (reference sequence). Trimming pared 6 bases from V and 2 bases from J, leaving 14 bases between. Here the CDR3 reads CASRTAGTPKNIQYF. In DNA form, the CDR3 reads TGTGCCAGCAGAACTGCCGGGACACCCAAAAACATTCAGTACTTC.

The chain combines TRBV7-8 with TRBJ2-7, with TRBD1 matching over 7 bases. Per germline, CDR1 SGHVS and CDR2 FQNEAQ. V gave up 4 bases and J gave up 4 bases; unmatched junction bases: 10. The length of the CDR3 is 15 residues. The CDR3 coding sequence is TGTGCCAGCAGCTCCACAGGGGCCCCCCGGTACGAGCAGTACTTC. It yields the protein CASSSTGAPRYEQYF.

The rearrangement uses TRBV20-1 and TRBJ1-5; 10 bases align to TRBD1. The CDR3 runs 13 residues. CDR1 and CDR2 (germline): DFQATT, SNEGSKA (reference sequence). Losses at the gene ends were 6 bases for V and 5 bases for J; bases not matched to a gene: 4. The CDR3 DNA is TGCAGTGCGACCGGACAGGGGGATCAGCCCCAGCATTTT. Translating gives CSATGQGDQPQHF.

In its sample, this clonotype was seen once. V gene TRBV20-1 combines with J gene TRBJ1-1, with a possible D match to TRBD1 (5 bases). CDR1 DFQATT and CDR2 SNEGSKA come from the germline V gene (reference sequence). The CDR3 consists of 13 residues. The V end lost 5 bases, the J end lost 2 bases, and 12 bases lay between the germline ends. DNA for the CDR3: TGCAGTGCTTGGCCGACAGTAAACACTGAAGCTTTCTTT. This sequence encodes CSAWPTVNTEAFF.

This sequence joins TRBV9 and TRBJ2-1; 8 nucleotides line up with TRBD2. This CDR3 has 13 residues. Germline-derived CDR1 and CDR2 are SGDLS and YYNGEE. The junction had 3 bases not matched to a gene; V was cut back by 3 bases and J by 7 bases. CDR3 sequence (DNA): TGTGCCAGCAGCGGGACTAGCCGGAATGAGCAGTTCTTC. Its translation: CASSGTSRNEQFF.

This clonotype has just one count. The gene calls are TRBV5-6 and TRBJ1-5, with D maybe TRBD1 (6 bases). Trimming removed 4 bases from V and 4 bases from J, with 9 bases in between. The CDR3 contains 13 residues. CDR1 is SGHDT, CDR2 YYEEEE, per germline. CDR3 loop: CASSGTPNQPQHF. For the CDR3, the DNA is TGTGCCAGCAGCGGGACACCTAATCAGCCCCAGCATTTT.

The chain combines TRBV30 with TRBJ2-1; D gene ambiguous. CDR1 and CDR2 (germline): GTSNPN, SVGIG (reference sequence). The CDR3 has 10 residues. The ends were cut back, 0 bases at V and 10 bases at J, with 4 bases in the middle. DNA for the CDR3: TGTGCCTGGAGTGTACAGGAGCAGTTCTTC. Translation gives CAWSVQEQFF.

This chain links TRBV12-3 or TRBV12-4 with TRBJ1-1; the D gene is possibly TRBD1 (5 bases). CDR3 length: 14 amino acids. The V gene lost 3 bases and the J gene lost 8 bases, with 16 bases spanning the gap. In nucleotides, the CDR3 is TGTGCCAGCAGTTTGGGCGTGGGGGGGATCGAAGCTTTCTTT. Its translation is CASSLGVGGIEAFF.

This chain links TRBV29-1 with TRBJ2-3; D could derive from TRBD1 or TRBD2 (5 bases each). The CDR3 length is 13 residues. The germline V gene has CDR1 SQVTM and CDR2 ANQGSEA. Deletions cut 2 bases from V and 2 bases from J, with 8 bases between. This chain's CDR3 is CSVERGVTDTQYF. The CDR3 nucleotides are TGCAGCGTTGAAAGAGGGGTCACAGATACGCAGTATTTT.

This chain links TRBV24-1 with TRBJ2-3, with 9 bases aligning to TRBD2. The CDR3 runs 14 residues. The germline gives CDR1 KGHDR, CDR2 SFDVKD. Germline trimming cut 6 bases from V and 3 bases from J; bases unmatched to any gene: 3. The CDR3 loop reads CATSSTSGTDTQYF. The CDR3 region has the DNA TGTGCCACCAGTTCGACTAGCGGAACAGATACGCAGTATTTT.